The 7 T cell receptor beta chains below were found in one sample sequenced in a study of cytomegalovirus exposure and HLA in healthy donors. The PCR contained 60 Vbeta and 13 Jbeta primers. Sequencing was performed with immunoSEQ multiplex PCR; in TCRdb, only in-frame clones are kept and a portion is missing. The table shows approximately 110,000 clones, with around 68% occurring only once. The sample was PBMCs. The receptors were sampled from a woman between 35 and 50 years old in good health and CMV-seropositive.

The chain employs TRBV5-1 and TRBJ2-2; a possible D gene is TRBD2 (6 bases). The germline V gene encodes CDR1 SGHRS and CDR2 YFSETQ. V shed 3 bases and J shed 8 bases, with 14 bases lying between them. CDR3 size: 14 residues. Written as DNA, the CDR3 is TGCGCCAGCAGCTCGGGGGTTTTCGGAGGGGAGCTGTTTTTT. Translated: CASSSGVFGGELFF.

This chain connects TRBV14 to TRBJ2-5; 11 bases match TRBD2. V lost 1 base, J lost 6 bases, and 13 bases stayed unmatched. The length of the CDR3 is 18 residues. From germline, CDR1 is SGHDN and CDR2 FVKESK. CDR3 nucleotide sequence: TGTGCCAGCAGCCAAGTATCCCCGACTAGCGGGACCGGTAAGACCCAGTACTTC. It encodes CASSQVSPTSGTGKTQYF.

The V call is TRBV6-1, the J call TRBJ2-7; tentatively, D is TRBD1 (6 bases). V was trimmed by 8 bases and J by 3 bases, leaving 14 bases between them. This CDR3 has 13 residues. The germline CDR1 and CDR2 sequences are MNHNS and SASEGT. In DNA form, the CDR3 reads TGTGCCAGCTCAGGGGACCAATTCTACGAGCAGTACTTC. It is translated as CASSGDQFYEQYF.

V usage is TRBV19 and J usage is TRBJ2-3, with D tentatively TRBD2 (6 bases). CDR3 size: 16 residues. Trimming shortened V by 8 bases and J by 1 base, and 19 bases separated the two germline ends. The germline CDR1 and CDR2 sequences are LNHDA and SQIVND (reference sequence). CDR3 nucleotides: TGTGCCAGTCGGAAAGGAGGGGTGAGAGGCACAGATACGCAGTATTTT. This translates into CASRKGGVRGTDTQYF.

Notes on this clone: A junction boundary mismatches the germline segment, possibly from a read error. J is TRBJ2-7 and V is TRBV11-3; TRBD2 matches 8 bases. Germline CDR1 reads SGHNT; CDR2 reads YENEEA. The CDR3 extends over 16 amino acids. The CDR3, as DNA: TGTGCCAGCAGTTTAGAAAGGACTAGCAGAAACTACGAGCAGTACTTC. Translated: CASSLERTSRNYEQYF.

There are a few counts of this clone. The chain carries TRBV7-2 and TRBJ2-1, with TRBD2 matching 12 bases. The CDR3 contains 16 residues. CDR1 SGHTA and CDR2 FQGNSA come from the germline V gene. V gave up 6 bases and J gave up 3 bases; unmatched junction bases: 6. CDR3 sequence (DNA): TGTGCCAGCAGATATGGGACTAGCGGGTTCTACAATGAGCAGTTCTTC. Its translation: CASRYGTSGFYNEQFF.

Note on this clone: Sequence at one end of the junction differs from germline and may be a read error. V usage is TRBV7-9 and J usage is TRBJ2-7, with 7 bases lining up with TRBD1. The CDR3 has 16 residues. Germline values: CDR1 SEHNR, CDR2 FQNEAQ (reference sequence). DNA for the CDR3: TGTTCCAGCAGCTTAGACCACAGGGGAAGTAAGCACGAGCAGTACTTC. Translation gives CSSSLDHRGSKHEQYF.